Presented here are 30 T cell receptor beta chains from one specimen sequenced in a study of regulatory T cells in long-lasting Graves disease. Sequencing libraries for TCR beta were prepared with iRepertoire HTBI primers and Arm-PCR of CDR3 regions. TCRdb used MiXCR to reprocess the multiplex PCR reads, holding one entry per CDR3 protein. The sample consists of roughly 560,000 distinct CDR3 sequences, about 15% of them appearing once. Described time point: newly diagnosed GD, antithyroid drugs for less than 3 months. Generation of the TCR library employed RNA extracted from PBMCs. These data also formed part of another study, on T cells in Graves' hyperthyroidism and ophthalmopathy.

Source: peripheral blood mononuclear cells (PBMCs), taken at new diagnosis, from a patient treated with antithyroid drugs. The receptors come from a woman aged 40-65 years with Graves disease.

This clonotype was observed many times. The rearrangement links TRBV7-9 to TRBJ1-4; 9 nucleotides line up with TRBD1. This CDR3 contains 15 residues. With V trimmed by 5 bases and J by 5 bases, 6 bases remained unmatched. Per germline, CDR1 SEHNR and CDR2 FQNEAQ (reference sequence). The CDR3 reads CASSKDRGKNEKLFF. CDR3 DNA sequence: TGTGCCAGCAGCAAGGACAGGGGTAAAAATGAAAAACTGTTTTTT.

The chain links TRBV12-3 or TRBV12-4 to TRBJ2-5; TRBD1 is a possible D gene (5 bases). The CDR3 totals 21 residues. The V and J ends lost 8 bases and 4 bases respectively, with 38 bases between them. CDR3 loop: CASASTHSWVPALGRRETQYF. The CDR3 DNA is TGTGCCAGCGCATCAACTCACAGTTGGGTACCGGCATTGGGGCGTAGAGAGACCCAGTACTTC.

This clonotype appeared many times. The J gene is TRBJ2-3, the V gene TRBV18, with 7 positions matching TRBD1. V trimming: 4 bases; J trimming: 1 base; junction bases outside the gene matches: 8. This CDR3 region has 16 residues. Germline V gene data show CDR1 as KGHSH and CDR2 as LQKENI. The CDR3 nucleotides read TGTGCCAGCTCACTATACGGACAGGCGGGCACAGATACGCAGTATTTT. Protein sequence: CASSLYGQAGTDTQYF.

V gene TRBV6-9 combines with J gene TRBJ1-6, with a tentative D call TRBD1 (6 bases). V lost 4 bases and J lost 10, with 20 bases in between. In germline, CDR1 is MNHGY, CDR2 SVAAGI. This CDR3 spans 16 amino acids. Written as DNA, the CDR3 is TGTGCCAGCAGTTCCTCCCAACAAGGGGGGCGGTCACCCCTCCACTTT. Residues: CASSSSQQGGRSPLHF.

Concerning this clonotype itself: A much larger clone differs from this one at a single base, so this may be a read error. J is TRBJ1-2 and V is TRBV19; D may be TRBD1 (6 bases). Germline V gives CDR1 LNHDA, CDR2 SQIVND (reference sequence). This CDR3 contains 12 residues. The V gene lost 11 bases and the J gene lost 4 bases, with 14 bases spanning the gap. CDR3 nucleotides: TGTGCCCGTGGGGGGCAGACCTATGGCTACACCTTC. Encoded protein: CARGGQTYGYTF.

This clonotype showed up many times. The genes are TRBV5-1 and TRBJ2-7; D is undetermined. CDR1 is SGHRS, CDR2 YFSETQ, per germline. Trimming left V 4 bases short and J 5 bases short, with 16 bases between. The CDR3 runs to 14 residues. This CDR3 reads CASSPGPPGDEQYF. Written as DNA, the CDR3 is TGCGCCAGCAGCCCCGGGCCTCCAGGTGACGAGCAGTACTTC.

There are many counts of this clonotype. The rearrangement joins TRBV28 to TRBJ1-1; no clear D. V was trimmed by 3 bases and J by 0 bases, leaving 11 bases between them. This CDR3 region has 15 residues. Germline-derived CDR1 and CDR2 are MDHEN and SYDVKM. The CDR3 protein is CASSLAGEMNTEAFF. The CDR3 DNA follows: TGTGCCAGCAGTTTGGCAGGTGAGATGAACACTGAAGCTTTCTTT.

Note on this clonotype: A read error may produce the germline difference seen at one junction end. The rearrangement uses TRBV20-1 and TRBJ1-1; a possible D gene is TRBD1 (5 bases). Germline CDR1 is DFQATT and CDR2 is SNEGSKA (reference sequence). This CDR3 has 13 amino acids. DNA for the CDR3: TGCAGTGCCCGGGGACGGTCGAACACTGAAACTTTCTTT. Protein: CSARGRSNTETFF.

In regard to this clonotype: Just one base apart from a much larger clone, this may be a read error. The rearrangement links TRBV7-2 to TRBJ1-1; D ambiguous. The germline V gene encodes CDR1 SGHTA and CDR2 FQGNSA. The CDR3 extends over 14 amino acids. CDR3: CAGSRGWLDTEAFF. The CDR3 region has the DNA TGTGCCGGCAGTCGTGGTTGGTTGGACACTGAAGCTTTCTTT.

As concerns this clonotype: A read error may be the cause here, since a much bigger clone is one base away. V and J are TRBV3-1 and TRBJ1-1; 12 bases are a match to TRBD1. CDR1 is LGHDT, CDR2 YNNKEL, per germline (reference sequence). The CDR3 is 15 amino acids. CDR3 DNA: TGTGTCAGCAGACTTGGTGGGACAGGGGGCGGTGAAGCTTTCTTT. This sequence encodes CVSRLGGTGGGEAFF. The complete variable domain, with remaining parts taken from reference TRBV3-1 and TRBJ1-1, reads DTAVSQTPKYLVTQMGNDKSIKCEQNLGHDTMYWYKQDSKKFLKIMFSYNNKELIINETVPNRFSPKSPDKAHLNLHINSLELGDSAVYFCVSRLGGTGGGEAFFGQGTRLTVV.

V gene TRBV29-1 combines with J gene TRBJ2-1; the D gene is possibly TRBD2 (6 bases). The J call could be wrong; TRBJ2-5 is a better fit for the DNA end. Per germline, CDR1 SQVTM and CDR2 ANQGSEA. This CDR3 spans 13 amino acids. The CDR3 DNA is TGCAGCGCCGCTCGGGACTTCCAAGAGACCCAGTACTTC. It encodes CSAARDFQETQYF.

This clonotype was observed a handful of times. The chain combines TRBV29-1 with TRBJ1-4; D is possibly TRBD1 (5 bases). With 1 base removed from V and 10 bases from J, the gap between germline ends came to 19 bases. This CDR3 contains 15 residues. Germline-derived CDR1 and CDR2 are SQVTM and ANQGSEA. The CDR3 DNA follows: TGCAGCGTTGAAGTTGGCAGGGCCAGTGTACGAAAACTGTTTTTT. Translated: CSVEVGRASVRKLFF.

This clonotype was counted only a few times. The chain combines TRBV6-2 or TRBV6-3 with TRBJ2-3, with TRBD1 as a possible D gene (5 bases). CDR3 length: 12 amino acids. V lost 8 bases and J 11 bases, leaving 17 bases between the germline ends. Looked up from germline, CDR1 is MNHEY and CDR2 is SVGEGT. The CDR3 nucleotides are TGTGCCAGCCATTACGGACAAGGGTTGCAGTATTTT. Translation gives CASHYGQGLQYF.

The chain is built from TRBV25-1 and TRBJ1-1; D may be TRBD1 (6 bases). Trimming shortened V by 6 bases and J by 0 bases, and 14 bases separated the two germline ends. Germline lookup yields CDR1 MGHDK and CDR2 SYGVNS. This CDR3 is 15 amino acids long. CDR3 coding DNA: TGTGCCAGCAGCGGGACACCTGACATGAACACTGAAGCTTTCTTT. Protein: CASSGTPDMNTEAFF.

This clonotype was seen more than once but under ten times. The CDR3 loop reads CASSLALGGLDQHF. The CDR3, as DNA: TGTGCCAGCAGCTTAGCATTAGGGGGGTTGGACCAGCATTTT. This chain links TRBV7-8 with TRBJ1-5; D is perhaps TRBD1 (6 bases). Trimming left V 0 bases short and J 12 bases short, with 15 bases between. This CDR3 has 14 residues. Germline CDR1 reads SGHVS; CDR2 reads FQNEAQ.

There are many counts of this clonotype. CDR3 in DNA: TGTGCCAGCAGCCCGGGACAGGGGGCGATCAATACTGAAGCTTTCTTT. Amino acids: CASSPGQGAINTEAFF. The chain combines TRBV7-8 with TRBJ1-1, with 12 bases lining up with TRBD1. V dropped 5 bases and J dropped 5; count of bases not matched to a gene: 9. Germline lookup yields CDR1 SGHVS and CDR2 FQNEAQ. This CDR3 spans 16 amino acids.

This clonotype showed up many times. The chain joins TRBV11-3 to TRBJ2-3; 9 bases line up with TRBD1. V gave up 2 bases and J gave up 4 bases; unmatched junction bases: 7. The CDR3 is 16 amino acids. CDR1 and CDR2 from the germline V gene are SGHNT and YENEEA. CDR3 region: CASSLRAQGAADTQYF. The CDR3 DNA follows: TGTGCCAGCAGCTTAAGGGCACAGGGGGCCGCAGATACGCAGTATTTT.

The sample holds many counts of this clonotype. V usage is TRBV11-3 and J usage is TRBJ2-1; D possibly matches TRBD1 or TRBD2 (5 bases each). There are 15 residues in the CDR3. Germline V lookup: CDR1 SGHNT, CDR2 YENEEA. Trimming shortened V by 3 bases and J by 7 bases, and 16 bases separated the two germline ends. The CDR3 sequence: CASSFAGSALNEQFF. The CDR3 bases are TGTGCCAGCAGCTTTGCAGGGAGCGCTTTGAATGAGCAGTTCTTC.

The chain employs TRBV9 and TRBJ2-2; D remains ambiguous. Germline CDR1 is SGDLS and CDR2 is YYNGEE. V was trimmed by 0 bases and J by 7 bases, leaving 7 bases between them. This CDR3 region has 13 residues. The CDR3 DNA sequence: TGTGCCAGCAGCGTAGTGTCCGGCGGGGAGCTGTTTTTT. It specifies CASSVVSGGELFF.

The table lists this clonotype with many counts. The rearrangement links TRBV7-6 to TRBJ2-1; 11 nucleotides match TRBD2. J gave up 5 bases and V 1 base, and 1 base lay outside the gene matches. CDR1 is SGHVS and CDR2 is FNYEAQ in the germline V gene. CDR3 size: 15 residues. The CDR3 protein is CASSLGLAGNNEQFF. CDR3 in DNA: TGTGCCAGCAGCTTAGGACTAGCGGGGAACAATGAGCAGTTCTTC.

As for this clonotype: Lacking the conserved final phenylalanine or tryptophan, this CDR3 likely reflects a read error. In DNA, the CDR3 is TGTGCCAGTAGTATAAAGTTAGGGAATCAGCCCCAGCATTCT. Residues: CASSIKLGNQPQHS. The chain links TRBV19 to TRBJ1-5; D gene ambiguous. The CDR3 sequence is 14 residues long. Germline CDR1 is LNHDA and CDR2 is SQIVND (reference sequence). The V end was cut by 2 bases, the J end by 4 bases, with 9 bases between.

This clonotype has a count of ten or more. The CDR3 spells CATSDRRGTGYTDTQYF. CDR3 nucleotides: TGTGCCACCAGTGATCGAAGGGGGACAGGGTACACAGATACGCAGTATTTT. This chain uses TRBV24-1 with TRBJ2-3, with TRBD1 matching over 9 bases. The CDR3 consists of 17 residues. Per the germline V gene, CDR1 is KGHDR and CDR2 is SFDVKD. The V and J ends lost 3 bases and 2 bases, in that order; junction bases with no gene match: 8.

The chain is built from TRBV19 and TRBJ1-1; D may be TRBD1 (5 bases). CDR3 length equals 14 residues. Trimming stripped 9 bases from V and 7 bases from J, with 21 bases between. Germline assignment: CDR1 LNHDA and CDR2 SQIVND (reference sequence). For the CDR3, the DNA is TGTGCCAGCAGAACGGACAACCTCCAAATTGAAGCTTTCTTT. Translated: CASRTDNLQIEAFF.

Only a few counts were recorded for this clonotype. The chain employs TRBV14 and TRBJ2-7, with 8 bases that match TRBD1. Germline CDR1 is SGHDN and CDR2 is FVKESK. V lost 1 base, J lost 4 bases, and 12 bases stayed unmatched. This CDR3 contains 17 residues. The CDR3 sequence: CASSQGRRTGSVYEQYF. The CDR3 DNA follows: TGTGCCAGCAGCCAAGGACGCCGGACAGGGAGTGTTTACGAGCAGTACTTC. The complete variable domain, with remaining parts taken from reference TRBV14 and TRBJ2-7, reads EAGVTQFPSHSVIEKGQTVTLRCDPISGHDNLYWYRRVMGKEIKFLLHFVKESKQDESGMPNNRFLAERTGGTYSTLKVQPAELEDSGVYFCASSQGRRTGSVYEQYFGPGTRLTVT.

This clonotype occurred many times. The chain employs TRBV6-1 and TRBJ2-7, with D maybe TRBD2 (6 bases). CDR1 is MNHNS and CDR2 is SASEGT in the germline V gene. Between the trimmed V and J ends, which lost 6 bases and 3 bases, there was a span of 15 bases. The CDR3 has 14 residues. CDR3 in amino acids: CASSLTQGGYEQYF. Written as DNA, the CDR3 is TGTGCCAGCAGCCTTACTCAGGGAGGCTACGAGCAGTACTTC.

This clonotype was recorded many times. This chain uses TRBV5-6 with TRBJ2-5; D remains unclear. Germline assignment: CDR1 SGHDT and CDR2 YYEEEE. The CDR3 sequence is 14 residues long. The germline V and J ends were trimmed by 0 bases and 2 bases, with 8 bases remaining between them. The CDR3 DNA sequence: TGTGCCAGCAGCTTGGTTGCGGATCAAGAGACCCAGTACTTC. This sequence encodes CASSLVADQETQYF.

This clonotype occurred many times. The rearrangement uses TRBV12-3 or TRBV12-4 and TRBJ1-3; D is unclear. V was shortened by 6 bases and J by 4 bases, with 16 bases between the two germline ends. The CDR3 covers 15 residues. The CDR3 loop is CASSGTLRSGNTIYF. CDR3 DNA: TGTGCCAGCAGCGGTACGCTCAGGTCCGGAAACACCATATATTTT.

With regard to this clonotype: Given a much more abundant clone one base away, this may be a read error. The CDR3 nucleotides are TGTGCCAGCACCACCCCCATAGATACGCAGTATTTT. Its protein product is CASTTPIDTQYF. This chain joins TRBV28 and TRBJ2-3; D is unresolved. Trimming took off 7 bases at V and 5 bases at J, with 10 bases between the two ends. Per the germline V gene, CDR1 is MDHEN and CDR2 is SYDVKM. The CDR3 is 12 amino acids.

A remark on this clonotype: At one boundary the junction diverges from the germline segment, which might be a read error. The chain joins TRBV28 to TRBJ2-7; a weak D match, TRBD1 (5 bases). The V gene's germline CDR1 is MDHEN and CDR2 SYDVKM. There are 16 residues in the CDR3. CDR3 in amino acids: CTSSLGPFEASYEQYF. DNA for the CDR3: TGTACCAGCAGCCTGGGGCCTTTCGAAGCCTCCTACGAGCAGTACTTC.

This clonotype came up many times. The chain carries TRBV28 and TRBJ1-1; D remains unclear. Germline V lookup: CDR1 MDHEN, CDR2 SYDVKM. V was pared by 2 bases and J by 2 bases, with 12 bases between. There are 15 residues in the CDR3. The CDR3 region has the DNA TGTGCCAGCAGTTTAATACAGACCCGAAACACTGAAGCTTTCTTT. Protein sequence: CASSLIQTRNTEAFF.